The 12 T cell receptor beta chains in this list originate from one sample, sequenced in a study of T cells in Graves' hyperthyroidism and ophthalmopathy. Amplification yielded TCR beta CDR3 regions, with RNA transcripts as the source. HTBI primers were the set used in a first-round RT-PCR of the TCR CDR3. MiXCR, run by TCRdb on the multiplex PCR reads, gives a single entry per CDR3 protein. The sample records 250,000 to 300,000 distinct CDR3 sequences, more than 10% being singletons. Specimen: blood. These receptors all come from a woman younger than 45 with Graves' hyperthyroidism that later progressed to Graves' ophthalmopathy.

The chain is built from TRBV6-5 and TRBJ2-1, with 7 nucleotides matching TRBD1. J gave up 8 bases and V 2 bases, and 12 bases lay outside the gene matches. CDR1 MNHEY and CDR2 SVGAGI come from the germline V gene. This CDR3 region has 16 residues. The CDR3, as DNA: TGTGCCAGCAGTTACCAAACACTCGACAGGGACGATGAGCAGTTCTTC. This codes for CASSYQTLDRDDEQFF.

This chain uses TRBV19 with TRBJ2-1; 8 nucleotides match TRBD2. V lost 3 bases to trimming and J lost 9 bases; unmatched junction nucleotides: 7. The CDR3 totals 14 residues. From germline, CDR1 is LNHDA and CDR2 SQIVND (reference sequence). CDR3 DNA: TGTGCCAGTAGTATCATGAGCGGGAGTCCTGAGCAGTTCTTC. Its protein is CASSIMSGSPEQFF.

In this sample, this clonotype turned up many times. The CDR3 loop is CASSQQGPNTEAFF. The CDR3 DNA is TGTGCCAGCTCACAGCAGGGGCCGAACACTGAAGCTTTCTTT. The chain links TRBV18 to TRBJ1-1; tentatively, D is TRBD1 (6 bases). CDR1 and CDR2 from the germline V gene are KGHSH and LQKENI. Trimming removed 4 bases at V and 1 base at J, with 10 bases between. This CDR3 has 14 residues. Complete variable domain (other parts from reference TRBV18 and TRBJ1-1): NAGVMQNPRHLVRRRGQEARLRCSPMKGHSHVYWYRQLPEEGLKFMVYLQKENIIDESGMPKERFSAEFPKEGPSILRIQQVVRGDSAAYFCASSQQGPNTEAFFGQGTRLTVV.

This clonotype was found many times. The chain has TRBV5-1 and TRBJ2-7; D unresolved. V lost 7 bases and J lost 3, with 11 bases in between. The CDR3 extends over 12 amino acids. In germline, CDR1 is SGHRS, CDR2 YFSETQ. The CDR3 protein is CASSPGDYEQYF. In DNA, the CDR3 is TGCGCCAGCTCACCCGGAGACTACGAGCAGTACTTC. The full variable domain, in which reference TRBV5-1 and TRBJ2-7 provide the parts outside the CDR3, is KAGVTQTPRYLIKTRGQQVTLSCSPISGHRSVSWYQQTPGQGLQFLFEYFSETQRNKGNFPGRFSGRQFSNSRSEMNVSTLELGDSALYLCASSPGDYEQYFGPGTRLTVT.

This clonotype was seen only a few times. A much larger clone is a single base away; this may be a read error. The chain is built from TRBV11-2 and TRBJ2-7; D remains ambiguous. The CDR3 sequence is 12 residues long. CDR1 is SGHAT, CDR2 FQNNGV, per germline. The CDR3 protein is CASSLSHYEQCF. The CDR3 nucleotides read TGTGCCAGCAGCTTATCCCACTACGAGCAGTGCTTC.

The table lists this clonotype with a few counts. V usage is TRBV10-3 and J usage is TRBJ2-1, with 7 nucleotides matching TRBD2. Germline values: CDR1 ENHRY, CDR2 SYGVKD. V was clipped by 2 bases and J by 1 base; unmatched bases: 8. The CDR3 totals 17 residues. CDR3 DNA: TGTGCCATCAGTGAGACGAGGCGGGAGTGGTCCTACAATGAGCAGTTCTTC. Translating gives CAISETRREWSYNEQFF.

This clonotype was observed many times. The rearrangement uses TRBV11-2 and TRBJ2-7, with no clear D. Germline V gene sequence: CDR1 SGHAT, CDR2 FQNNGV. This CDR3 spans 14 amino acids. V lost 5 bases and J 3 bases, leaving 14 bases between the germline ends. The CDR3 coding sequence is TGTGCCAGCAGCCCCGCGCCGCTCCACTACGAGCAGTACTTC. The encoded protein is CASSPAPLHYEQYF.

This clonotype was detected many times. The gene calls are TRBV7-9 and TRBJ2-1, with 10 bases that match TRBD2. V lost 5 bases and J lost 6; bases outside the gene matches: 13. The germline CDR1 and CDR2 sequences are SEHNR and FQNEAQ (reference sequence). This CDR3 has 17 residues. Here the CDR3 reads CASSGSPGGLAFNEQFF. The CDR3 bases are TGTGCCAGCAGCGGATCCCCGGGGGGACTAGCGTTCAATGAGCAGTTCTTC.

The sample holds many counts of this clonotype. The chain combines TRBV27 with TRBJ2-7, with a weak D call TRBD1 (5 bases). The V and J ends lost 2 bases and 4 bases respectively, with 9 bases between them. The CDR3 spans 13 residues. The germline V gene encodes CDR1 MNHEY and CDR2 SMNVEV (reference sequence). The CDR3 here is CASSLQGQYEQYF. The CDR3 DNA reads TGTGCCAGCAGTTTACAGGGTCAGTACGAGCAGTACTTC.

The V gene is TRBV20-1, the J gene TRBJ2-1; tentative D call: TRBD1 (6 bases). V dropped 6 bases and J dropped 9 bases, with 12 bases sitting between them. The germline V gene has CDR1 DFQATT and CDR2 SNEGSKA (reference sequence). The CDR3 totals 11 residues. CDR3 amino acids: CSASQDSEQFF. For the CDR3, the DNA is TGCAGTGCGAGCCAGGACAGTGAGCAGTTCTTC.

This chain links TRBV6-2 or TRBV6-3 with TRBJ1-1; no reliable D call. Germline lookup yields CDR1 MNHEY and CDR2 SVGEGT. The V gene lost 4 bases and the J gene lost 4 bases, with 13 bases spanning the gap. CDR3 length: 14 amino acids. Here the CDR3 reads CASSSLLRATEAFF. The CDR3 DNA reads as TGTGCCAGCAGTTCCCTCCTGCGGGCCACTGAAGCTTTCTTT.

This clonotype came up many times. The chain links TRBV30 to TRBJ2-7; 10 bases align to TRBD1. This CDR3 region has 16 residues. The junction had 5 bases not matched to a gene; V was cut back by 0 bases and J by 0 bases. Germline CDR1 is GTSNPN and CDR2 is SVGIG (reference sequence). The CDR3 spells CAWSVLGTGVSYEQYF. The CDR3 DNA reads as TGTGCCTGGAGTGTATTGGGGACAGGGGTCTCCTACGAGCAGTACTTC.